Given below is one T cell receptor (beta chain) in context. Its antigen is as yet unknown. A single base separates this from a much larger clone, so it may be a read error. The germline V gene encodes CDR1 SGHTA and CDR2 FQGNSA. The CDR3 runs to 13 residues. These data come from a study of blood T cells in healthy people across ages. Overall study findings and caveats: Correlation between TCR beta diversity and naive T cell percentage was strong.

With a J-beta primer mix and a sample-barcoded 5' primer, a second PCR ran 7 to 11 cycles. TCRdb recomputed calls from the 5' RACE reads with MiXCR, one row per CDR3 protein. Of about a million distinct CDR3 sequences in the sample, 35% to 40% were seen once. Sequencing was done on a sample of blood. The chain links TRBV7-2 to TRBJ2-3; D remains ambiguous. This clonotype was sampled from a man in his late teens or twenties in good health. The CDR3 protein is CASYSQDTETQYF. The CDR3 DNA reads as TGTGCCAGCTACTCCCAAGACACAGAGACGCAGTATTTT.